This is a list of T cell receptor beta chains from one sample in a study of blood T cell repertoires in COVID-19. Some clones are missing from TCRdb's copy, which holds only in-frame ones; the method was immunoSEQ multiplex PCR. The repertoire holds 200,000 to 300,000 clones, approximately 86% seen once, with approximately 5.1% in the top ten. The sequenced sample consisted of peripheral blood. Receptors were obtained from a woman aged 60-75 years with COVID-19, enrolled during active disease. The CDR3 runs from the conserved cysteine through the conserved F or W. A D gene is named only where the DNA matches it firmly. Some rows have no size entry. The others give once, few or many, or a class for an expanded clone.

size,D,V,J,DNA,CDR3
once,.,TRBV21-1,TRBJ1-1,TGTGCCAGCAGCCAGGACAGGGGAACTGAAGCTTTCTTT,CASSQDRGTEAFF
.,.,TRBV28,TRBJ2-3,TGTGCCAGCAGTTCCCTTAGCGCTACGCAGTATTTT,CASSSLSATQYF
.,TRBD2,TRBV27,TRBJ2-1,TGTGCCAGTACACTTACCACACCGGGACTAGCGGGACTGGATGAGCAGTTCTTC,CASTLTTPGLAGLDEQFF
.,TRBD2,TRBV3-1/TRBV3-2,TRBJ2-5,TGTGCCAGCAGCCCCGGTCTAGCGGGATTCGAAGAGACCCAGTACTTC,CASSPGLAGFEETQYF
.,TRBD2,TRBV20-1,TRBJ2-3,TGCAGTGCTAGTGCGACTAGCGGGAACGCGTTAGGCAATACGCAGTATTTT,CSASATSGNALGNTQYF
.,TRBD1,TRBV27,TRBJ1-2,TGTGCCAGCAGTTTTCTACAGGGGGCAGCTGATGGCTACACCTTC,CASSFLQGAADGYTF
.,TRBD1,TRBV5-5,TRBJ1-4,TGTGCCAGCAGCATCGCCGGGACAGGGCGCGAAAAACTGTTTTTT,CASSIAGTGREKLFF
.,TRBD1,TRBV6-5,TRBJ2-1,TGTGCCAGCACGACAGGGCCCTACAATGAGCAGTTCTTC,CASTTGPYNEQFF
.,TRBD1,TRBV7-2,TRBJ2-4,TGTGCCAGCAGCATACTACAGGGGGCGAAAAACATTCAGTACTTC,CASSILQGAKNIQYF
.,.,TRBV12-3/TRBV12-4,TRBJ1-1,TGTGCCAGCAGTTTAGCAAGCAACACTGAAGCTTTCTTT,CASSLASNTEAFF
.,TRBD2,TRBV6-4,TRBJ2-1,TGTGCCAGCAGTGATAGCGGGAGTTCCTACAATGAGCAGTTCTTC,CASSDSGSSYNEQFF
.,TRBD2,TRBV10-3,TRBJ2-2,TGTGCCATCAGTAGCGGGGCGAACACCGGGGAGCTGTTTTTT,CAISSGANTGELFF